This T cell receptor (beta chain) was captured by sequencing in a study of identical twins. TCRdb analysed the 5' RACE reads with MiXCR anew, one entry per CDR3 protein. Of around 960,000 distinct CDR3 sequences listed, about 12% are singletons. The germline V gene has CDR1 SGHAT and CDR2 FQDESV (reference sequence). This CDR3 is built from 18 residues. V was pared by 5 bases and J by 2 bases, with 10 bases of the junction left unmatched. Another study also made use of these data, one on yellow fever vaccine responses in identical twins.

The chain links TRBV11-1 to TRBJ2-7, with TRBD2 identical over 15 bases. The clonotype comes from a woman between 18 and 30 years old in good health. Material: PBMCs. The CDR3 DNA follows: TGTGCCAGCAGCCCAGGACTAGCGGGAGGGCTTGACACCTACGAGCAGTACTTC. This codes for CASSPGLAGGLDTYEQYF.